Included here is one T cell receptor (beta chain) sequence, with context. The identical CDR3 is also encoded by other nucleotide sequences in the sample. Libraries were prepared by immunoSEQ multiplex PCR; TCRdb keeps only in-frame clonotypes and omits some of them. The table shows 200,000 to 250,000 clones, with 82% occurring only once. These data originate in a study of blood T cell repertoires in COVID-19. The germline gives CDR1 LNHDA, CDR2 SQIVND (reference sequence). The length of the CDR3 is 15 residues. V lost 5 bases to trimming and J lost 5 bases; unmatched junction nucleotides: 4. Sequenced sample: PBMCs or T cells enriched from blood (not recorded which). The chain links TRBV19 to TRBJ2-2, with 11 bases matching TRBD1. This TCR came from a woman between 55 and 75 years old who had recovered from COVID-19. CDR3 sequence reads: CASSGTGGWTGELFF. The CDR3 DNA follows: TGTGCCAGTAGTGGGACAGGGGGTTGGACCGGGGAGCTGTTTTTT. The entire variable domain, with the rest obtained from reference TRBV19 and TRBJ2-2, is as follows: DGGITQSPKYLFRKEGQNVTLSCEQNLNHDAMYWYRQDPGQGLRLIYYSQIVNDFQKGDIAEGYSVSREKKESFPLTVTSAQKNPTAFYLCASSGTGGWTGELFFGEGSRLTVL.